The source of this T cell receptor (beta chain) is a study of cytomegalovirus exposure and HLA in healthy donors. Study details: The 120 or so validation repertoires were produced on the same platform as the roughly 670 repertoires of the first cohort. This was reported in a later analysis. Findings and limits, study-wide: Most TCR sequences were seen very rarely across donors, but some public TCRs occurred in many. Accounts indicate the classifier identified cytomegalovirus status with strong specificity and sensitivity.

Concerning this clone: The antigen is not known.

Trimming pared 0 bases from V and 6 bases from J, leaving 10 bases between. Germline assignment: CDR1 SGHDN and CDR2 FVKESK. The CDR3 runs to 14 residues. The donors belonged to the approximately 120-subject validation cohort, separate from the approximately 670-subject first cohort. Repertoires were generated with immunoSEQ multiplex PCR, while TCRdb's copy carries only in-frame clones and drops some. Altogether 100,000 or so clones are present, about 88% being singletons, with the ten largest covering roughly 4.2%. This clonotype was obtained from a woman between 18 and 29 years old in good health and CMV-seropositive. The sample consisted of PBMCs. The rearrangement links TRBV14 to TRBJ2-3; D may be TRBD1 (6 bases). CDR3 residues: CASSQDPGVDTQYF. DNA for the CDR3: TGTGCCAGCAGCCAAGATCCAGGGGTCGATACGCAGTATTTT. Based on the CDR3 plus reference TRBV14 and TRBJ2-3, the full variable domain is EAGVTQFPSHSVIEKGQTVTLRCDPISGHDNLYWYRRVMGKEIKFLLHFVKESKQDESGMPNNRFLAERTGGTYSTLKVQPAELEDSGVYFCASSQDPGVDTQYFGPGTRLTVL.